Shown below are 11 T cell receptor beta chains from a single sample sequenced in a study of regulatory T cells in long-lasting Graves disease (dated by TCRdb to about 2021). Libraries came from multiplex PCR. Sequenced using an Illumina HiSeq 4000. CDR3 regions were amplified by Arm-PCR with iRepertoire HTBI primers to construct TCR beta libraries. In-frame beta chains were kept once TCRdb had trimmed the public reads at Q25 with fastp and called clones with MiXCR. CDR3 protein sequences are deduplicated, and each keeps its most common genes and DNA. For this sample the table gives under 500,000 distinct CDR3 sequences, of which roughly 15% were detected only once. Around 10% of the sample is taken by the ten largest. The label giving this sample's time point can be read as: newly diagnosed GD, antithyroid drugs for less than 3 months. For both TCR sequencing and RNA sequencing, RNA was extracted from PBMCs in TRIzol.

This same sample was also part of a study on T cells in Graves' hyperthyroidism and ophthalmopathy.

Sequencing used peripheral blood mononuclear cells (PBMCs), obtained at new diagnosis, from a patient treated with antithyroid drugs. Receptor source: a woman in her 30s with Graves disease. Donor details come from another sample of the same person, matched by shared clones.

This clonotype was recorded many times. CDR3 DNA sequence: TGTGCCAGCAGTTTATCAGCCGGGACAGGGGGACAGCCCCAGCATTTT. Translation gives CASSLSAGTGGQPQHF. The genes are TRBV28 and TRBJ1-5, with TRBD1 identical over 11 bases. The germline gives CDR1 MDHEN, CDR2 SYDVKM. The ends lost 1 base at V and 7 bases at J; junction bases unmatched: 6. The CDR3 has 16 residues.

This clonotype appeared many times. Here the CDR3 reads CATQGARTGELFF. The DNA for the CDR3 is TGTGCCACGCAGGGGGCGCGGACCGGGGAGCTGTTTTTT. The V and J genes are TRBV4-2 and TRBJ2-2; 8 bases line up with TRBD1. This CDR3 region has 13 residues. The ends lost 10 bases at V and 5 bases at J; junction bases unmatched: 6. Germline V gene sequence: CDR1 LGHNA, CDR2 YNFKEQ.

This clonotype was seen repeatedly, ten times or more. This chain uses TRBV28 with TRBJ1-2; no firm D call. The CDR3 is 12 amino acids. V dropped 6 bases and J dropped 5 bases, with 10 bases sitting between them. Germline V gene sequence: CDR1 MDHEN, CDR2 SYDVKM. CDR3 sequence reads: CASSSESYGYTF. The DNA of the CDR3 is TGTGCCAGCAGCTCCGAATCATATGGCTACACCTTC.

The chain couples TRBV25-1 to TRBJ2-1; 8 bases line up with TRBD2. The CDR3 sequence is 15 residues long. V lost 3 bases to trimming and J lost 4 bases; unmatched junction nucleotides: 5. CDR1 MGHDK and CDR2 SYGVNS come from the germline V gene. The CDR3 sequence: CASSDPGRGYNEQFF. DNA of the CDR3: TGTGCCAGCAGTGATCCCGGGAGGGGGTACAATGAGCAGTTCTTC. The whole variable domain, filled in from reference TRBV25-1 and TRBJ2-1, reads EADIYQTPRYLVIGTGKKITLECSQTMGHDKMYWYQQDPGMELHLIHYSYGVNSTEKGDLSSESTVSRIRTEHFPLTLESARPSHTSQYLCASSDPGRGYNEQFFGPGTRLTVL.

A few counts support this clonotype. The chain joins TRBV6-1 to TRBJ2-7; D unclear. This CDR3 spans 13 amino acids. The germline CDR1 and CDR2 sequences are MNHNS and SASEGT. The V end was cut by 7 bases, the J end by 4 bases, with 14 bases between. The CDR3 loop reads CASTPVSFYEQYF. In nucleotides, the CDR3 is TGTGCCAGCACCCCCGTAAGCTTTTACGAGCAGTACTTC.

With regard to this clonotype: A much larger clone differs by one base, so this may be a read error. The chain joins TRBV6-1 to TRBJ2-2, with D possibly being TRBD1 or TRBD2 (5 bases each). The CDR3 covers 12 residues. CDR1 MNHNS and CDR2 SASEGT come from the germline V gene. CDR3 residues: CASSRATGEPFF. The CDR3 region has the DNA TGTGCCAGCAGCAGGGCGACCGGGGAGCCGTTTTTT.

This clonotype was picked up many times. The J gene is TRBJ2-3, the V gene TRBV12-3 or TRBV12-4, with D hard to call. V was clipped by 3 bases and J by 2 bases, with 9 bases between them. The CDR3 covers 14 residues. CDR3 in amino acids: CASSLRTHTDTQYF. DNA of the CDR3: TGTGCCAGCAGTTTGCGTACCCACACAGATACGCAGTATTTT.

In this sample, this clonotype turned up many times. The V gene is TRBV13, the J gene TRBJ1-2; TRBD1 aligns across 12 bases. This CDR3 is built from 16 residues. Per germline, CDR1 PRHDT and CDR2 FYEKMQ (reference sequence). V was clipped by 4 bases and J by 4 bases; unmatched bases: 7. The CDR3 sequence: CASSSDGTGGIYGYTF. The CDR3 nucleotides read TGTGCCAGCAGCTCCGACGGGACAGGGGGCATCTATGGCTACACCTTC.

This chain joins TRBV4-3 and TRBJ2-3, with a possible D match to TRBD2 (5 bases). V lost 1 base, J lost 2 bases, and 19 bases lay in between. The CDR3 runs 18 residues. Germline CDR1 LGHNA, CDR2 YSLEER. The CDR3 DNA reads as TGCGCCAGCAGCCAAGTAGGCAGAGGGTACGAAATCACAGATACGCAGTATTTT. Translating gives CASSQVGRGYEITDTQYF.

In this sample, this clonotype turned up a few times. The rearrangement links TRBV10-3 to TRBJ2-2; D may be TRBD1 or TRBD2 (5 bases each). V was shortened by 6 bases and J by 4 bases, with 15 bases between the two germline ends. This CDR3 has 15 amino acids. The germline V gene has CDR1 ENHRY and CDR2 SYGVKD. In DNA, the CDR3 is TGTGCCATCAGCCGGGACCGGTTGGGCACCGGGGAGCTGTTTTTT. It encodes CAISRDRLGTGELFF.

Ten or more counts support this clonotype. This chain joins TRBV5-1 and TRBJ2-1; D may be TRBD2 (6 bases). CDR3 size: 16 residues. Germline V gives CDR1 SGHRS, CDR2 YFSETQ. V dropped 5 bases and J dropped 0 bases, with 15 bases sitting between them. This chain's CDR3 is CASSPGGTSSYNEQFF. The CDR3 DNA reads TGCGCCAGCAGTCCCGGGGGTACTAGCTCCTACAATGAGCAGTTCTTC.